This T cell receptor (beta chain) was observed in a study of chemoradiotherapy in HPV16-positive cancers. Study context: Functional T-cell assays on a couple of HPV16-positive patients' cells defined candidate HPV-specific clones and common TCR motifs. General study findings and limits: Candidate HPV-specific clones and E7-related TCR motifs grew in tumor during treatment. Functional assays defining HPV-specific T cells used only a couple of HPV16-positive patients.

As for this clone: Its antigen is as yet unknown.

Looked up from germline, CDR1 is KGHSH and CDR2 is LQKENI. Trimming removed 5 bases from V and 6 bases from J; junction bases left unmatched: 7. The CDR3 is 15 residues long. Produced via immunoSEQ multiplex PCR; TCRdb's table is partial and in-frame only. The sample records over 30,000 clones, 70% to 90% being singletons. The chain joins TRBV18 to TRBJ2-4, with TRBD1 matching over 10 bases. The input for sequencing was blood, taken from a patient who underwent chemoradiotherapy. The TCR comes from a human donor with HPV-associated anogenital cancer. CDR3 in DNA: TGTGCCAGCTCATCTTCCGGGACAGGGGTAAACATTCAGTACTTC. The encoded protein is CASSSSGTGVNIQYF.